The 26 T cell receptor beta chains below all came from one sample that was sequenced in a study of CD8 T cells in ankylosing spondylitis. TCRdb reprocessed the 5' RACE reads with MiXCR, giving one entry per CDR3 protein. The table includes 250,000 to 350,000 distinct CDR3 sequences, 20% detected once. Source material: blood, either unsorted or a sorted T cell fraction (not recorded which). All receptors come from a male donor with ankylosing spondylitis or in good health (not recorded which).

The rearrangement uses TRBV24-1 and TRBJ1-2; no reliable D call. This CDR3 comprises 12 residues. Germline CDR1 reads KGHDR; CDR2 reads SFDVKD. Trimming pared 4 bases from V and 2 bases from J, leaving 4 bases between. The CDR3 protein is CATSDGNYGYTF. CDR3 sequence (DNA): TGTGCCACCAGTGACGGGAACTATGGCTACACCTTC.

This CDR3 reads CAISDDGGGSSYNEQFF. CDR3 DNA sequence: TGTGCCATCAGTGATGACGGCGGAGGGAGCTCCTACAATGAGCAGTTCTTC. V is TRBV10-3 and J is TRBJ2-1; D perhaps matches TRBD2 (6 bases). CDR3 size: 17 residues. Germline V gene data show CDR1 as ENHRY and CDR2 as SYGVKD. V was clipped by 3 bases and J by 0 bases, with 15 bases between them.

This chain joins TRBV5-5 and TRBJ2-3; D may be TRBD1 (5 bases). Germline V gene sequence: CDR1 SGHKS, CDR2 YYEKEE (reference sequence). V lost 5 bases and J lost 2, with 9 bases in between. This CDR3 contains 13 residues. This CDR3 reads CASRAGATDTQYF. DNA of the CDR3: TGTGCCAGCAGGGCTGGGGCCACAGATACGCAGTATTTT.

This clonotype turned up a few times. The chain combines TRBV2 with TRBJ2-7; 10 nucleotides agree with TRBD2. Germline-derived CDR1 and CDR2 are SNHLY and FYNNEI. The CDR3 has 17 residues. J was trimmed by 3 bases and V by 11 bases; bases with no gene match: 19. This chain's CDR3 is CALDRQGLTSGIYEQYV. The CDR3 coding sequence is TGTGCCCTAGATAGACAGGGGCTCACTAGCGGGATCTACGAGCAGTACGTC.

The chain employs TRBV11-2 and TRBJ2-2; D gene uncertain. V lost 2 bases and J 7 bases, leaving 8 bases between the germline ends. The germline CDR1 and CDR2 sequences are SGHAT and FQNNGV. The CDR3 is 13 residues long. The CDR3: CASSLIRNGELFF. The CDR3 DNA reads TGTGCCAGCAGCTTAATTCGGAACGGGGAGCTGTTTTTT.

The chain couples TRBV12-3 or TRBV12-4 to TRBJ2-4; tentative D call: TRBD2 (6 bases). This CDR3 spans 17 amino acids. Trimming cost V 1 base and J 0 bases, with 13 bases left between them. This CDR3 is CASSLGRGRLAKNIQYF. CDR3 DNA: TGTGCCAGCAGTTTAGGGCGGGGCAGATTAGCCAAAAACATTCAGTACTTC.

The V call is TRBV20-1, the J call TRBJ2-3, with TRBD2 matching 10 bases. The CDR3 has 14 amino acids. The trim removed 3 bases at V and 3 bases at J, leaving 3 bases unmatched. Germline V CDR1 and CDR2: DFQATT, SNEGSKA (reference sequence). The CDR3, as DNA: TGCAGTGCTAGGTCTAGCGGGGGAACAGATACGCAGTATTTT. Its protein is CSARSSGGTDTQYF.

This clonotype has more than one count but fewer than ten. V and J are TRBV15 and TRBJ2-5; D perhaps matches TRBD1 (6 bases). Germline CDR1 is LNHNV and CDR2 is YYDKDF (reference sequence). The CDR3 is made up of 15 amino acids. The V and J ends lost 3 bases and 4 bases respectively, with 15 bases between them. The CDR3 loop is CATSSGEGQLETQYF. The CDR3 DNA sequence: TGTGCCACCAGCAGTGGGGAAGGACAGCTAGAGACCCAGTACTTC.

The V and J genes are TRBV29-1 and TRBJ2-3, with 12 bases identical to TRBD1. Trimming at V came to 3 bases and at J to 1 base, leaving 2 bases not matched to a gene. Germline CDR1 reads SQVTM; CDR2 reads ANQGSEA. CDR3 size: 15 residues. CDR3 residues: CSVDGTGGRTDTQYF. CDR3 coding DNA: TGCAGCGTTGACGGGACAGGGGGCCGCACAGATACGCAGTATTTT.

This clonotype has a handful of counts. V is TRBV5-1 and J is TRBJ2-6, with D perhaps matching TRBD1 or TRBD2 (5 bases each). The V gene lost 3 bases and the J gene lost 0 bases, with 19 bases spanning the gap. CDR3 length: 19 amino acids. Per germline, CDR1 SGHRS and CDR2 YFSETQ. CDR3: CASSSFVLGDLSGANVLTF. In DNA, the CDR3 is TGCGCCAGCAGCTCGTTCGTTCTAGGGGACCTCTCTGGGGCCAACGTCCTGACTTTC.

The chain is built from TRBV6-2 or TRBV6-3 and TRBJ2-2; 9 nucleotides agree with TRBD1. The CDR3 runs 16 residues. Germline V CDR1 and CDR2: MNHEY, SVGEGT. Trimming removed 2 bases from V and 1 base from J; junction bases left unmatched: 2. The CDR3 sequence is CASSYPGQGNTGELFF. CDR3 coding DNA: TGTGCCAGCAGTTACCCGGGACAGGGGAACACCGGGGAGCTGTTTTTT.

This chain links TRBV27 with TRBJ1-2; TRBD1 aligns across 10 bases. From germline, CDR1 is MNHEY and CDR2 SMNVEV (reference sequence). This CDR3 is built from 16 residues. With V trimmed by 9 bases and J by 4 bases, 14 bases remained unmatched. CDR3 DNA: TGTGCCAGTTCTTTGTTGGGGGACAGGGGAATCTATGGCTACACCTTC. Its protein product is CASSLLGDRGIYGYTF.

The V and J genes are TRBV20-1 and TRBJ1-1; D call uncertain. The CDR3 runs to 15 residues. The germline V gene has CDR1 DFQATT and CDR2 SNEGSKA (reference sequence). Trimming took 1 base from V and 1 from J, leaving 13 bases between them. The CDR3 DNA sequence: TGCAGTGCTAGAGCGTCCGGGCGGGAGAACACTGAAGCTTTCTTT. Amino acids: CSARASGRENTEAFF.

The chain joins TRBV7-2 to TRBJ1-6, with D maybe TRBD1 (5 bases). Germline CDR1 SGHTA, CDR2 FQGNSA. V was shortened by 7 bases and J by 11 bases, with 15 bases between the two germline ends. This CDR3 has 13 residues. This chain's CDR3 is CASTPGSRTPLHF. CDR3 nucleotide sequence: TGTGCCAGCACCCCAGGGTCGAGGACACCCCTCCACTTT.

Many counts were recorded for this clonotype. The V gene is TRBV7-8, the J gene TRBJ2-1; tentatively, D is TRBD2 (7 bases). The CDR3 extends over 16 amino acids. Trimming cost V 3 bases and J 7 bases, with 19 bases left between them. Germline CDR1 reads SGHVS; CDR2 reads FQNEAQ. In nucleotides, the CDR3 is TGTGCCAGCAGCTTCCCGGGGGGCGTACGTTGGAATGAGCAGTTCTTC. Translation gives CASSFPGGVRWNEQFF. The variable domain in full, with the rest retrieved from reference TRBV7-8 and TRBJ2-1, is GAGVSQSPRYKVAKRGQDVALRCDPISGHVSLFWYQQALGQGPEFLTYFQNEAQLDKSGLPSDRFFAERPEGSVSTLKIQRTQQEDSAVYLCASSFPGGVRWNEQFFGPGTRLTVL.

This clonotype qualifies as large. The gene calls are TRBV5-1 and TRBJ2-2, with TRBD1 as a possible D gene (5 bases). The germline V gene has CDR1 SGHRS and CDR2 YFSETQ. This CDR3 has 16 amino acids. V was pared by 1 base and J by 4 bases, with 14 bases between. For the CDR3, the DNA is TGCGCCAGCAGCTTGCCGTCTGACAGTGTCACCGGGGAGCTGTTTTTT. Protein sequence: CASSLPSDSVTGELFF.

The V gene is TRBV6-5, the J gene TRBJ2-7; TRBD1 matches at 8 bases. The germline V gene encodes CDR1 MNHEY and CDR2 SVGAGI. The CDR3 runs to 14 residues. V lost 4 bases, J lost 5 bases, and 7 bases stayed unmatched. The CDR3 DNA follows: TGTGCCAGCAGTTTCGGACAGGGACCAAACGAGCAGTACGTC. It is translated as CASSFGQGPNEQYV.

The CDR3 DNA reads TGTGCCAGCAGTTTATTGGGGGAAATGGTAACAGATACGCAGTATTTT. This translates into CASSLLGEMVTDTQYF. The chain employs TRBV28 and TRBJ2-3; D tentatively fits TRBD1 or TRBD2 (5 bases each). V was trimmed by 1 base and J by 3 bases, leaving 14 bases between them. Looked up from germline, CDR1 is MDHEN and CDR2 is SYDVKM. This CDR3 spans 16 amino acids.

The genes are TRBV7-9 and TRBJ2-1, with D possibly being TRBD1 (6 bases). CDR3 length equals 13 residues. Germline-derived CDR1 and CDR2 are SEHNR and FQNEAQ (reference sequence). V lost 8 bases to trimming and J lost 4 bases, with 12 bases between them. CDR3 protein: CASAQGIYNEQFF. Here the CDR3 DNA reads TGTGCCAGCGCACAGGGTATATACAATGAGCAGTTCTTC.

This clonotype was seen once. This chain links TRBV29-1 with TRBJ1-2; D is unclear. CDR1 and CDR2 from the germline V gene are SQVTM and ANQGSEA. Trimming stripped 7 bases from V and 2 bases from J, with 17 bases between. This CDR3 has 14 amino acids. Here the CDR3 reads CSAARGATNYGYTF. Here the CDR3 DNA reads TGCAGCGCCGCCCGGGGTGCCACAAACTATGGCTACACCTTC. Combining the CDR3 with reference TRBV29-1 and TRBJ1-2 gives the whole variable domain SAVISQKPSRDICQRGTSLTIQCQVDSQVTMMFWYRQQPGQSLTLIATANQGSEATYESGFVIDKFPISRPNLTFSTLTVSNMSPEDSSIYLCSAARGATNYGYTFGSGTRLTVV.

This clonotype was detected many times. CDR3 protein: CASSLHPGTGKNTEAFF. CDR3 in DNA: TGCGCCAGCAGCTTGCACCCCGGGACAGGGAAGAACACTGAAGCTTTCTTT. The chain recombines TRBV5-1 with TRBJ1-1, with 9 bases that match TRBD1. J gave up 1 base and V 1 base, and 8 bases lay outside the gene matches. Germline CDR1 and CDR2: SGHRS and YFSETQ. This CDR3 comprises 17 residues.

The chain employs TRBV12-3 or TRBV12-4 and TRBJ2-1; 7 bases line up with TRBD2. This CDR3 has 15 amino acids. The V gene end was trimmed by 6 bases and the J gene end by 2 bases; junction bases not matched to a gene: 7. The CDR3 DNA reads as TGTGCCAGCAGCCCTGAAGCGGGGCCCTACAATGAGCAGTTCTTC. Its protein is CASSPEAGPYNEQFF.

The CDR3 loop is CASSTQGGKADTQYF. In nucleotides, the CDR3 is TGTGCCAGCAGCACCCAGGGAGGCAAAGCAGATACGCAGTATTTT. The rearrangement links TRBV14 to TRBJ2-3; tentative D call: TRBD2 (6 bases). V dropped 5 bases and J dropped 4 bases, with 16 bases sitting between them. CDR3 length: 15 residues. Germline values: CDR1 SGHDN, CDR2 FVKESK.

This sequence joins TRBV5-1 and TRBJ1-1; tentatively, D is TRBD1 (5 bases). Germline assignment: CDR1 SGHRS and CDR2 YFSETQ. This CDR3 comprises 14 residues. V lost 6 bases and J lost 4, with 16 bases in between. CDR3: CASKLGPGGTEAFF. The CDR3, as DNA: TGCGCCAGCAAGTTAGGCCCGGGGGGCACTGAAGCTTTCTTT. Filled out from reference TRBV5-1 and TRBJ1-1, the complete variable domain reads KAGVTQTPRYLIKTRGQQVTLSCSPISGHRSVSWYQQTPGQGLQFLFEYFSETQRNKGNFPGRFSGRQFSNSRSEMNVSTLELGDSALYLCASKLGPGGTEAFFGQGTRLTVV.

The J gene is TRBJ2-3, the V gene TRBV20-1, with D perhaps matching TRBD2 (7 bases). The CDR3 is 13 amino acids. Germline lookup yields CDR1 DFQATT and CDR2 SNEGSKA (reference sequence). DNA for the CDR3: TGCGGGGGTGTGGGGGGGCTGGCAGATACGCAGTATTTT. This sequence encodes CGGVGGLADTQYF.

V usage is TRBV5-1 and J usage is TRBJ2-3; 7 bases match TRBD2. Trimming at V came to 7 bases and at J to 6 bases, leaving 20 bases not matched to a gene. Germline V gene lookup returns CDR1 SGHRS and CDR2 YFSETQ. The CDR3 runs to 17 residues. The CDR3 sequence is CASRVRVAGVSSDTQYF. The CDR3 DNA reads as TGCGCCAGCCGGGTTCGTGTGGCGGGAGTCTCCTCCGATACGCAGTATTTT.